These 31 T cell receptor beta chains were all obtained from the same sample, sequenced in a study of T cells in Graves' hyperthyroidism and ophthalmopathy. TCR beta CDR3 region amplification was performed from RNA transcripts. A first-round RT-PCR of the TCR CDR3 used the HTBI primer set. TCRdb used MiXCR to reprocess the multiplex PCR reads, holding one entry per CDR3 protein. The repertoire includes 700,000 or so distinct CDR3 sequences, more than 12% of them detected once, and under 15% sits in the top ten. The sample taken for sequencing was blood. The receptors originated from a woman between 45 and 65 years old with Graves' ophthalmopathy.

Only a few counts were recorded for this clonotype. The genes are TRBV28 and TRBJ2-7; 7 bases line up with TRBD1. This CDR3 spans 14 amino acids. The V gene's germline CDR1 is MDHEN and CDR2 SYDVKM. V dropped 6 bases and J dropped 3; count of bases not matched to a gene: 8. The CDR3 DNA follows: TGTGCCAGCAGGGAGAGGGGGCGCGGCTACGAGCAGTACTTC. It encodes CASRERGRGYEQYF.

This clonotype appeared many times. The gene calls are TRBV12-3 or TRBV12-4 and TRBJ2-1; the match to TRBD2 covers 9 bases. CDR3 length: 15 amino acids. V was clipped by 6 bases and J by 9 bases; unmatched bases: 12. The CDR3, as DNA: TGTGCCAGCAGACCAAAAATACTTAGCGGGAGTGAGCAGTTCTTC. Protein product: CASRPKILSGSEQFF.

A remark on this clonotype: The junction does not match germline at one end; this may be a read error. The chain is built from TRBV11-1 and TRBJ2-5; D unresolved. The length of the CDR3 is 13 residues. Germline V gene sequence: CDR1 SGHAT, CDR2 FQDESV (reference sequence). CDR3 sequence reads: CASSLRAQEAQYF. DNA of the CDR3: TGTGCCAGCAGCTTACGGGCCCAAGAGGCCCAGTACTTC.

In this sample, this clonotype turned up many times. V and J are TRBV2 and TRBJ1-5; possible D gene TRBD1, 6 bases. The CDR3 has 14 residues. Germline V gene sequence: CDR1 SNHLY, CDR2 FYNNEI. The V gene lost 4 bases and the J gene lost 1 base, with 8 bases spanning the gap. The CDR3 loop is CASSGGQSNQPQHF. As DNA, the CDR3 is TGTGCCAGCAGTGGAGGACAGAGCAATCAGCCCCAGCATTTT.

This clonotype has more than one count but fewer than ten. V is TRBV12-3 or TRBV12-4 and J is TRBJ1-4, with 7 bases identical to TRBD1. The CDR3 is 14 amino acids. V shed 3 bases and J 8 bases; nucleotides not matched to a gene: 6. The CDR3, as DNA: TGTGCCAGCAGTTTTGCGAGGGGGCGAGAAAAACTGTTTTTT. This sequence encodes CASSFARGREKLFF.

The rearrangement joins TRBV7-9 to TRBJ2-6; D not certain. In germline, CDR1 is SEHNR, CDR2 FQNEAQ (reference sequence). With 5 bases removed from V and 0 bases from J, the gap between germline ends came to 17 bases. This CDR3 has 18 amino acids. This CDR3 is CASSPGWSGISGANVLTF. CDR3 nucleotides: TGTGCCAGCAGCCCTGGGTGGTCAGGCATCTCTGGGGCCAACGTCCTGACTTTC.

The chain couples TRBV10-3 to TRBJ2-1; 10 nucleotides line up with TRBD2. Germline-derived CDR1 and CDR2 are ENHRY and SYGVKD. Trimming took 6 bases from V and 4 from J; bases not matched to a gene: 12. This CDR3 comprises 17 residues. The CDR3 spells CAIRQTSGVIEYNEQFF. The CDR3, as DNA: TGTGCCATCAGGCAAACTAGCGGGGTAATAGAGTACAATGAGCAGTTCTTC.

This clonotype showed up many times. The rearrangement links TRBV7-9 to TRBJ2-1, with D possibly called TRBD1 or TRBD2 (5 bases each). Germline values: CDR1 SEHNR, CDR2 FQNEAQ (reference sequence). Deletions cut 8 bases from V and 6 bases from J, with 17 bases between. The CDR3 extends over 14 amino acids. In DNA form, the CDR3 reads TGTGCCAGCTGTGAAGGGGAGATGAGCAATGAGCAGTTCTTC. As protein: CASCEGEMSNEQFF.

The DNA of the CDR3 is TGTGCCATCAAAACAGGGACGACTAACTATGGCTACACCTTC. Its protein is CAIKTGTTNYGYTF. The chain joins TRBV10-3 to TRBJ1-2; TRBD1 might be the D (6 bases). CDR3 length equals 14 residues. Germline V gene data show CDR1 as ENHRY and CDR2 as SYGVKD. With 7 bases removed from V and 0 bases from J, the gap between germline ends came to 12 bases.

A few counts support this clonotype. The CDR3 nucleotides read TGCGCCAGCAGCGGACAGGGAGCGACGAACACTGAAGCTTTCTTT. As protein: CASSGQGATNTEAFF. V gene TRBV5-1 combines with J gene TRBJ1-1; TRBD1 agrees at 8 bases. With V trimmed by 4 bases and J by 1 base, 6 bases remained unmatched. There are 15 residues in the CDR3. Looked up from germline, CDR1 is SGHRS and CDR2 is YFSETQ.

As regards this clonotype: A much larger clonotype is one base distant, so this may be a read error. J is TRBJ2-1 and V is TRBV20-1; TRBD2 agrees at 14 bases. CDR1 is DFQATT, CDR2 SNEGSKA, per germline (reference sequence). There are 16 residues in the CDR3. The CDR3 region is CNARGTSGSPYNEQFF. CDR3 DNA: TGCAATGCTAGAGGGACTAGCGGGAGTCCCTACAATGAGCAGTTCTTC.

This clonotype was detected a few times. The chain joins TRBV20-1 to TRBJ2-3; D ambiguous. CDR1 and CDR2 (germline): DFQATT, SNEGSKA (reference sequence). Trimming cost V 3 bases and J 2 bases, with 12 bases left between them. The CDR3 consists of 14 residues. CDR3 sequence reads: CSARVTGVTDTQYF. The CDR3 region has the DNA TGCAGTGCTAGGGTCACCGGTGTCACAGATACGCAGTATTTT.

This clonotype has at least ten counts. This sequence joins TRBV20-1 and TRBJ2-6; 7 bases match TRBD1. Germline CDR1 DFQATT, CDR2 SNEGSKA (reference sequence). Trimming removed 4 bases from V and 2 bases from J; junction bases left unmatched: 2. The CDR3 is 14 residues long. CDR3 in amino acids: CSAKGGAGANVLTF. CDR3 DNA sequence: TGCAGTGCTAAAGGGGGCGCTGGGGCCAACGTCCTGACTTTC.

Many counts were recorded for this clonotype. The chain employs TRBV20-1 and TRBJ1-5; possibly TRBD1 for D (5 bases). Germline CDR1 DFQATT, CDR2 SNEGSKA (reference sequence). Trimming took off 6 bases at V and 5 bases at J, with 14 bases between the two ends. CDR3 size: 13 residues. For the CDR3, the DNA is TGCAGTGCAACCGCAGGGAGCGATCAGCCCCAGCATTTT. Its protein product is CSATAGSDQPQHF.

Concerning this clonotype itself: Possible read error: a much larger clone is one base away. The CDR3 DNA sequence: TGCGCCAGCAGCTCTTCCCAGACTAGCGGGGTTTACAATGAGCAGTTCTTC. Translated: CASSSSQTSGVYNEQFF. The V call is TRBV5-1, the J call TRBJ2-1; 11 bases match TRBD2. The V gene's germline CDR1 is SGHRS and CDR2 YFSETQ. V was clipped by 3 bases and J by 4 bases; unmatched bases: 9. This CDR3 is built from 17 residues.

This clonotype was counted at least ten times. The chain recombines TRBV7-9 with TRBJ1-1; D is uncertain. The CDR3 contains 13 residues. The V gene lost 1 base and the J gene lost 1 base, with 4 bases spanning the gap. CDR1 SEHNR and CDR2 FQNEAQ come from the germline V gene (reference sequence). The CDR3 loop is CASSLESNTEAFF. CDR3 nucleotide sequence: TGTGCCAGCAGCTTAGAGTCGAACACTGAAGCTTTCTTT.

In this sample, this clonotype turned up a few times. The V gene is TRBV7-2, the J gene TRBJ1-1, with 7 nucleotides matching TRBD1. V trimming: 5 bases; J trimming: 0 bases; junction bases outside the gene matches: 6. Germline CDR1 is SGHTA and CDR2 is FQGNSA. This CDR3 is built from 15 residues. The CDR3 DNA reads TGTGCCAGCAGCCCGGGACAGCTATTGAACACTGAAGCTTTCTTT. Its translation is CASSPGQLLNTEAFF. The full variable domain, its missing parts supplied by reference TRBV7-2 and TRBJ1-1, is GAGVSQSPSNKVTEKGKDVELRCDPISGHTALYWYRQSLGQGLEFLIYFQGNSAPDKSGLPSDRFSAERTGGSVSTLTIQRTQQEDSAVYLCASSPGQLLNTEAFFGQGTRLTVV.

Comments on this clonotype: This may arise from a read error, as a much more abundant clone is one base away. The chain is built from TRBV6-2 or TRBV6-3 and TRBJ2-7, with TRBD1 matching over 8 bases. There are 13 residues in the CDR3. Per germline, CDR1 MNHEY and CDR2 SVGEGT. The V gene end was trimmed by 4 bases and the J gene end by 6 bases; junction bases not matched to a gene: 5. The CDR3 region is CASSWSGGAEQYF. For the CDR3, the DNA is TGTGCCAGCAGTTGGTCAGGGGGCGCCGAGCAGTACTTC.

This clonotype was observed at least ten times. The rearrangement uses TRBV18 and TRBJ1-2; D possibly corresponds to TRBD1 (5 bases). Germline V gene data show CDR1 as KGHSH and CDR2 as LQKENI. Trimming took off 0 bases at V and 0 bases at J, with 8 bases between the two ends. This CDR3 has 15 residues. The chain's CDR3 is CASSPPGTPNYGYTF. DNA of the CDR3: TGTGCCAGCTCACCACCGGGGACGCCTAACTATGGCTACACCTTC.

This clonotype was observed a handful of times. This rearrangement joins TRBV24-1 to TRBJ2-7; D is ambiguous. Between the trimmed V and J ends, which lost 6 bases and 3 bases, there was a span of 11 bases. This CDR3 region has 13 residues. Looked up from germline, CDR1 is KGHDR and CDR2 is SFDVKD. In nucleotides, the CDR3 is TGTGCCACCAGTCACCCAGGTCTCTACGAGCAGTACTTC. Its translation: CATSHPGLYEQYF.

There are many counts of this clonotype. The chain combines TRBV7-9 with TRBJ2-5; no firm D call. Trimming pared 5 bases from V and 3 bases from J, leaving 7 bases between. The CDR3 has 12 residues. Germline CDR1 is SEHNR and CDR2 is FQNEAQ (reference sequence). The chain's CDR3 is CASSVIEETQYF. CDR3 bases: TGTGCCAGCAGCGTAATAGAAGAGACCCAGTACTTC.

J is TRBJ1-2 and V is TRBV10-3, with 11 bases matching TRBD1. The CDR3 spans 16 residues. J gave up 4 bases and V 6 bases, and 10 bases lay outside the gene matches. CDR1 and CDR2 (germline): ENHRY, SYGVKD. This CDR3 reads CAISDRTGGQFYGYTF. CDR3 in DNA: TGTGCCATCAGCGACAGGACAGGGGGCCAATTCTATGGCTACACCTTC.

In its sample, this clonotype was seen many times. This chain uses TRBV28 with TRBJ2-3; D uncertain. V was pared by 1 base and J by 5 bases, with 7 bases between. Germline CDR1 is MDHEN and CDR2 is SYDVKM. This CDR3 is 13 amino acids long. The CDR3 reads CASSLFSKDTQYF. The CDR3 region has the DNA TGTGCCAGCAGTTTATTCTCGAAAGATACGCAGTATTTT.

The gene calls are TRBV5-1 and TRBJ2-1; 10 bases are a match to TRBD2. The V and J ends lost 5 bases and 7 bases, in that order; junction bases with no gene match: 18. This CDR3 has 18 amino acids. Germline CDR1 SGHRS, CDR2 YFSETQ. The CDR3 is CASSLGGASGSWVNEQFF. The DNA for the CDR3 is TGCGCCAGCAGTCTGGGGGGGGCTAGCGGGAGTTGGGTGAATGAGCAGTTCTTC.

The chain combines TRBV20-1 with TRBJ1-4; 8 nucleotides line up with TRBD1. Germline CDR1 DFQATT, CDR2 SNEGSKA (reference sequence). Germline trimming cut 0 bases from V and 10 bases from J; bases unmatched to any gene: 7. The CDR3 is made up of 14 amino acids. In nucleotides, the CDR3 is TGCAGTGCTAGAGATCTGGGAACAGGGGGAAAACTGTTTTTT. Amino acids: CSARDLGTGGKLFF.

This clonotype was seen only a few times. The V gene is TRBV24-1, the J gene TRBJ2-7, with D possibly TRBD1 on 6 matching bases. V lost 6 bases and J 4 bases, leaving 12 bases between the germline ends. The CDR3 runs 13 residues. Germline CDR1 reads KGHDR; CDR2 reads SFDVKD. CDR3 DNA: TGTGCCACCAGTCGAGGGGGTCCGTACGAGCAGTACTTC. Translation: CATSRGGPYEQYF.

Many counts were recorded for this clonotype. The V call is TRBV28, the J call TRBJ2-3, with D tentatively TRBD2 (6 bases). The CDR3 has 17 residues. Trimming cost V 2 bases and J 1 base, with 16 bases left between them. Germline V gene data show CDR1 as MDHEN and CDR2 as SYDVKM. The CDR3 DNA reads as TGTGCCAGCAGTTTACCGCCCGGGAGTGGTGGCACAGATACGCAGTATTTT. Protein: CASSLPPGSGGTDTQYF.

Only a few counts were recorded for this clonotype. This chain connects TRBV9 to TRBJ2-3; TRBD2 matches 8 bases. CDR1 is SGDLS, CDR2 YYNGEE, per germline. The CDR3 loop spans 15 amino acids. V lost 1 base to trimming and J lost 4 bases; unmatched junction nucleotides: 5. CDR3 DNA: TGTGCCAGCAGCGTAAATCGGGGGGGCGCAGATACGCAGTATTTT. This translates into CASSVNRGGADTQYF.

V usage is TRBV4-1 and J usage is TRBJ2-7; TRBD2 is a possible D gene (7 bases). V was cut by 0 bases and J by 3 bases, with 12 bases left in between. Germline V CDR1 and CDR2: MGHRA, YSYEKL. The CDR3 totals 15 residues. CDR3 in amino acids: CASSQEPGDYYEQYF. For the CDR3, the DNA is TGCGCCAGCAGCCAAGAGCCAGGGGACTACTACGAGCAGTACTTC.

The sample holds many counts of this clonotype. The chain employs TRBV19 and TRBJ2-1; TRBD2 matches at 10 bases. This CDR3 region has 14 residues. With 10 bases clipped from V and 8 bases from J, the junction kept 11 bases outside the gene matches. Germline CDR1 LNHDA, CDR2 SQIVND (reference sequence). The CDR3 coding sequence is TGTGCCATCAGCCTTAGCGGGAGGAGCGATGAGCAGTTCTTC. Translating gives CAISLSGRSDEQFF.

This clonotype showed up many times. This chain's CDR3 is CASKPGQVFDGNQPQHF. The CDR3 DNA reads TGTGCCAGCAAACCGGGACAGGTTTTTGATGGCAATCAGCCCCAGCATTTT. This chain uses TRBV7-8 with TRBJ1-5, with 8 bases matching TRBD1. This CDR3 is built from 17 residues. Germline assignment: CDR1 SGHVS and CDR2 FQNEAQ. V shed 7 bases, J shed 2 bases, and the junction held 13 bases outside the gene matches.